Listed here are 30 T cell receptor beta chains from one sample, sequenced in a study of T cell responses to AZD1222 COVID-19 vaccine. Profiled with immunoSEQ multiplex PCR; TCRdb holds only in-frame clones, not every one. The sample holds over 90,000 clones; approximately 87% are singletons and the top ten take 9.5% to 13%. The specimen was peripheral blood, collected 28 days after the second AZD1222 dose. These receptors were collected from an adult who received the AZD1222 COVID-19 vaccine.

The chain recombines TRBV15 with TRBJ2-1, with a weak D call TRBD2 (5 bases). Trimming removed 4 bases at V and 8 bases at J, with 15 bases between. The germline CDR1 and CDR2 sequences are LNHNV and YYDKDF (reference sequence). The CDR3 has 14 amino acids. The DNA of the CDR3 is TGTGCCACCAGCATCCTCCGAACTAGTCATGAGCAGTTCTTC. This encodes CATSILRTSHEQFF.

This chain joins TRBV18 and TRBJ1-5; 8 nucleotides align to TRBD1. The CDR3 runs 16 residues. V gave up 3 bases and J gave up 6 bases; unmatched junction bases: 10. The germline V gene encodes CDR1 KGHSH and CDR2 LQKENI. The CDR3 loop reads CASSPEARRGLQPQHF. The CDR3 DNA sequence: TGTGCCAGCTCACCCGAGGCACGCAGGGGGCTTCAGCCCCAGCATTTT.

J is TRBJ1-6 and V is TRBV4-2, with TRBD1 matching over 9 bases. In germline, CDR1 is LGHNA, CDR2 YNFKEQ. The V segment lost 0 bases and the J segment 7 bases; nucleotides outside the gene matches: 4. This CDR3 has 16 amino acids. CDR3 DNA: TGTGCCAGCAGCCAAGATCCCGGGACAGGGAATTCACCCCTCCACTTT. Encoded protein: CASSQDPGTGNSPLHF.

The J gene is TRBJ2-5, the V gene TRBV24-1, with D tentatively TRBD2 (5 bases). The CDR3 has 13 residues. Trimming cost V 5 bases and J 5 bases, with 11 bases left between them. Germline CDR1 reads KGHDR; CDR2 reads SFDVKD. As DNA, the CDR3 is TGTGCCACCAGTGGGCAAGCGGCGGAGACCCAGTACTTC. Translation: CATSGQAAETQYF.

CDR3 sequence (DNA): TGCGCCAGCAGTGAGTCGACGGGGGCGAACACTGAAGCTTTCTTT. Its translation: CASSESTGANTEAFF. The chain joins TRBV10-1 to TRBJ1-1; perhaps TRBD1 as D (6 bases). Germline V gives CDR1 WNHNN, CDR2 SYGVQD (reference sequence). CDR3 length equals 15 residues. The ends were cut back, 0 bases at V and 1 base at J, with 9 bases in the middle.

In DNA form, the CDR3 reads TGTGCCAGCAGTGAAGAACATCCCAGGGGGGTTGCTAATGAGCAGTTCTTC. Encoded protein: CASSEEHPRGVANEQFF. The chain employs TRBV2 and TRBJ2-1, with D tentatively TRBD1 (7 bases). V lost 1 base, J lost 7 bases, and 20 bases lay in between. From germline, CDR1 is SNHLY and CDR2 FYNNEI. CDR3 length equals 17 residues.

This chain uses TRBV7-2 with TRBJ1-2, with TRBD1 matching 7 bases. This CDR3 is 18 amino acids long. The germline V gene has CDR1 SGHTA and CDR2 FQGNSA. J lost 3 bases, V lost 5 bases, and 18 bases had no gene match. CDR3: CASSPQAGGGSIYYGYTF. DNA of the CDR3: TGTGCCAGCAGCCCCCAGGCAGGAGGGGGCAGCATTTACTATGGCTACACCTTC.

The J gene is TRBJ2-1, the V gene TRBV3-1 (or the pseudogene TRBV3-2); no clear D. CDR1 and CDR2 from the germline V gene are LGHDT and YNNKEL (reference sequence). Trimming shortened V by 1 base and J by 0 bases, and 7 bases separated the two germline ends. CDR3 size: 15 residues. The CDR3 region has the DNA TGTGCCAGCAGCCAAGGACCGAACTCCTACAATGAGCAGTTCTTC. This sequence encodes CASSQGPNSYNEQFF.

The chain is built from TRBV10-3 and TRBJ1-5; TRBD1 might be the D (5 bases). CDR3 size: 12 residues. CDR1 is ENHRY, CDR2 SYGVKD, per germline. V dropped 6 bases and J dropped 2 bases, with 5 bases sitting between them. CDR3 in amino acids: CAIRGGNQPQHF. The CDR3 DNA is TGTGCCATCAGAGGGGGCAATCAGCCCCAGCATTTT.

V usage is TRBV6-2 or TRBV6-3 and J usage is TRBJ1-1; weak D call: TRBD1 (5 bases). Germline CDR1 is MNHEY and CDR2 is SVGEGT. V lost 5 bases, J lost 0 bases, and 16 bases lay in between. CDR3 size: 16 residues. This CDR3 reads CASSPQGSSMNTEAFF. DNA for the CDR3: TGTGCCAGCAGTCCCCAGGGAAGCTCTATGAACACTGAAGCTTTCTTT.

This chain joins TRBV6-1 and TRBJ1-2; D remains unclear. The CDR3 covers 16 residues. The germline V and J ends were trimmed by 0 bases and 4 bases, with 15 bases remaining between them. CDR1 is MNHNS and CDR2 is SASEGT in the germline V gene. The CDR3 sequence: CASSEAQPTLGYGYTF. The CDR3 bases are TGTGCCAGCAGTGAAGCCCAACCTACTCTGGGCTATGGCTACACCTTC.

CDR3 residues: CASSLTGGHANYGYTF. DNA of the CDR3: TGTGCCAGCAGCTTAACAGGGGGCCATGCCAACTATGGCTACACCTTC. This rearrangement joins TRBV7-2 to TRBJ1-2, with 9 bases identical to TRBD1. Germline CDR1 and CDR2: SGHTA and FQGNSA. The CDR3 is made up of 16 amino acids. Trimming at V came to 2 bases and at J to 2 bases, leaving 6 bases not matched to a gene.

The chain combines TRBV30 with TRBJ2-6, with D possibly TRBD1 on 5 matching bases. This CDR3 is built from 17 residues. Germline CDR1 GTSNPN, CDR2 SVGIG (reference sequence). The V end lost 0 bases, the J end lost 0 bases, and 12 bases lay between the germline ends. CDR3 DNA sequence: TGTGCCTGGAGTGTAAAGGGGCCCTTCTCTGGGGCCAACGTCCTGACTTTC. This encodes CAWSVKGPFSGANVLTF.

The genes are TRBV5-4 and TRBJ2-5, with TRBD2 identical over 13 bases. The J segment lost 1 base and the V segment lost 4 bases, leaving 4 bases of the junction unmatched. Germline V gene data show CDR1 as SGHNT and CDR2 as YYREEE (reference sequence). The CDR3 runs 16 residues. In DNA form, the CDR3 reads TGTGCCAGCAGCCCGGGGACTAGCGGGGTCCAAGAGACCCAGTACTTC. Translation: CASSPGTSGVQETQYF.

The rearrangement links TRBV15 to TRBJ2-7; TRBD1 might be the D (6 bases). CDR3 size: 16 residues. The germline CDR1 and CDR2 sequences are LNHNV and YYDKDF (reference sequence). The V end lost 3 bases, the J end lost 3 bases, and 18 bases lay between the germline ends. DNA for the CDR3: TGTGCCACCAGCAGGTTGGAAAGAGGGGGTGGCTACGAGCAGTACTTC. Its translation: CATSRLERGGGYEQYF.

This clone was counted a single time. This chain connects TRBV5-1 to TRBJ2-2; TRBD1 agrees at 11 bases. The CDR3 runs 16 residues. V shed 0 bases and J 3 bases; nucleotides not matched to a gene: 1. Germline values: CDR1 SGHRS, CDR2 YFSETQ. CDR3 nucleotides: TGCGCCAGCAGCTTGGTGGGACAGGGGGACACCGGGGAGCTGTTTTTT. It codes for CASSLVGQGDTGELFF.

Comments on this clone: The limits of the CDR3 on the DNA are not certain, so only TCRdb's listed CDR3 is given. This chain connects TRBV7-9 to TRBJ1-1. The length of the CDR3 is 14 amino acids, counting both ends. CDR1 SEHNR and CDR2 FQNEAQ come from the germline V gene (reference sequence). The CDR3 is CASSSSTVNTEAFF.

The chain recombines TRBV11-3 with TRBJ2-7; D remains ambiguous. Germline V gene sequence: CDR1 SGHNT, CDR2 YENEEA. The CDR3 runs 16 residues. The ends were cut back, 0 bases at V and 3 bases at J, with 15 bases in the middle. Here the CDR3 reads CASSLERHLPYYEQYF. CDR3 nucleotides: TGTGCCAGCAGCTTAGAGAGACATCTACCTTACTACGAGCAGTACTTC.

This sequence joins TRBV5-1 and TRBJ1-1, with D unresolved. V lost 0 bases to trimming and J lost 0 bases, with 3 bases between them. Germline V gene lookup returns CDR1 SGHRS and CDR2 YFSETQ. The CDR3 is 13 amino acids. The CDR3 DNA is TGCGCCAGCAGCTTGGAGATGAACACTGAAGCTTTCTTT. Translation: CASSLEMNTEAFF.

For the CDR3, the DNA is TGTGCCATCAGTGGCGCGGGAGGTTCCGAGCAGTACTTC. Translation gives CAISGAGGSEQYF. This chain connects TRBV10-3 to TRBJ2-7, with TRBD2 matching 8 bases. CDR3 length equals 13 residues. The germline CDR1 and CDR2 sequences are ENHRY and SYGVKD. V lost 4 bases, J lost 6 bases, and 5 bases stayed unmatched.

The rearrangement uses TRBV18 and TRBJ2-7; the D is unclear. The CDR3 runs to 14 residues. CDR1 and CDR2 (germline): KGHSH, LQKENI. V lost 2 bases to trimming and J lost 2 bases, with 10 bases between them. CDR3 sequence reads: CASSPSAGTYEQYF. The CDR3 coding sequence is TGTGCCAGCTCACCATCGGCAGGAACCTACGAGCAGTACTTC.

V gene TRBV5-6 combines with J gene TRBJ2-2; no reliable D call. With 2 bases removed from V and 0 bases from J, the gap between germline ends came to 5 bases. The CDR3 is 14 residues long. CDR1 and CDR2 from the germline V gene are SGHDT and YYEEEE. The CDR3 protein is CASSFPTNTGELFF. The CDR3, as DNA: TGTGCCAGCAGCTTCCCCACGAACACCGGGGAGCTGTTTTTT.

The J gene is TRBJ1-6, the V gene TRBV6-5, with D perhaps TRBD1 (5 bases). Trimming left V 6 bases short and J 4 bases short, with 13 bases between. Germline loops: CDR1 MNHEY, CDR2 SVGAGI. The CDR3 sequence is 15 residues long. Written as DNA, the CDR3 is TGTGCCAGCAGGAGGGTGGGGACTTATAATTCACCCCTCCACTTT. Translated: CASRRVGTYNSPLHF.

V gene TRBV6-4 combines with J gene TRBJ2-6, with 7 bases fitting TRBD2. Losses at the gene ends were 4 bases for V and 0 bases for J; bases not matched to a gene: 0. Germline CDR1 is MRHNA and CDR2 is SNTAGT. There are 15 residues in the CDR3. The CDR3 protein is CASSGGGSGANVLTF. The CDR3 bases are TGTGCCAGCAGTGGGGGGGGCTCTGGGGCCAACGTCCTGACTTTC.

The J gene is TRBJ2-1, the V gene TRBV3-1 (or the pseudogene TRBV3-2), with 7 bases that match TRBD2. V gave up 1 base and J gave up 16 bases; unmatched junction bases: 13. The germline CDR1 and CDR2 sequences are LGHDT and YNNKEL (reference sequence). This CDR3 has 14 amino acids. The DNA for the CDR3 is TGTGCCAGCAGCCAAGCCTTAAGCGGGACCCCCTCATTCTTC. Translating it yields CASSQALSGTPSFF.

The V gene is TRBV28, the J gene TRBJ2-7; TRBD2 matches 11 bases. The CDR3 runs to 14 residues. Germline V CDR1 and CDR2: MDHEN, SYDVKM. Trimming took 10 bases from V and 4 from J; bases not matched to a gene: 9. CDR3 residues: CATTGTSGRYEQYF. In nucleotides, the CDR3 is TGTGCCACCACCGGGACTAGCGGACGATACGAGCAGTACTTC.

The chain is built from TRBV27 and TRBJ2-3, with 9 positions matching TRBD1. After removal of 3 bases from V and 1 base from J, the junction contained 5 bases not matched to a gene. Looked up from germline, CDR1 is MNHEY and CDR2 is SMNVEV (reference sequence). The CDR3 is 16 amino acids. DNA for the CDR3: TGTGCCAGCAGTTTCGGGACAGGGATCGGCACAGATACGCAGTATTTT. It is translated as CASSFGTGIGTDTQYF.

J is TRBJ1-5 and V is TRBV5-1; tentative D call: TRBD1 (5 bases). From germline, CDR1 is SGHRS and CDR2 YFSETQ. The CDR3 loop spans 13 amino acids. V lost 4 bases and J 7 bases, leaving 12 bases between the germline ends. As DNA, the CDR3 is TGCGCCAGCAGCGCCGAGCAGGGCCAGCCCCAGCATTTT. It codes for CASSAEQGQPQHF.

V is TRBV19 and J is TRBJ2-7; the match to TRBD1 covers 7 bases. The length of the CDR3 is 15 residues. Germline CDR1 is LNHDA and CDR2 is SQIVND (reference sequence). Trimming cost V 3 bases and J 0 bases; bases outside gene matches: 5. DNA of the CDR3: TGTGCCAGTAGTATGGGACAGTTGAGCTCCTACGAGCAGTACTTC. This encodes CASSMGQLSSYEQYF.

The V call is TRBV7-2, the J call TRBJ2-5, with D possibly being TRBD2 (7 bases). The V end was cut by 1 base, the J end by 9 bases, with 15 bases between. Germline V gene lookup returns CDR1 SGHTA and CDR2 FQGNSA. This CDR3 is 14 amino acids long. The chain's CDR3 is CASSLGGGGSAQYF. The CDR3 region has the DNA TGTGCCAGCAGCTTAGGAGGGGGGGGTTCTGCCCAGTACTTC.